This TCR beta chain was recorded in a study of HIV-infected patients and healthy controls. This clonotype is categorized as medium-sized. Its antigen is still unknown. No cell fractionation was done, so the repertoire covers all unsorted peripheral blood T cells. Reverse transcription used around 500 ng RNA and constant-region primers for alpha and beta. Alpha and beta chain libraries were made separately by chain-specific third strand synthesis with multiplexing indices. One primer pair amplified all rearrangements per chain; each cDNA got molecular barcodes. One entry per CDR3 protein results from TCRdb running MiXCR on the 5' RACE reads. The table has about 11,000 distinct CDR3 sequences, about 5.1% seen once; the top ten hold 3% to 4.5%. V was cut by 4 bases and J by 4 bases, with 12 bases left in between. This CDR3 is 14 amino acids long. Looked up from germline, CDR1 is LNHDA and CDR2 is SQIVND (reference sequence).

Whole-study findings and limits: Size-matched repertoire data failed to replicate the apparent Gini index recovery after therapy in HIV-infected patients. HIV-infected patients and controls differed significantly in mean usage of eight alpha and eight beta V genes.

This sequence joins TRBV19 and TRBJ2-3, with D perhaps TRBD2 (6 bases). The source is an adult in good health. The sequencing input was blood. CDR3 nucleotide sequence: TGTGCCAGTAGTACCGGGAGAGGACCAGATACGCAGTATTTT. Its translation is CASSTGRGPDTQYF.